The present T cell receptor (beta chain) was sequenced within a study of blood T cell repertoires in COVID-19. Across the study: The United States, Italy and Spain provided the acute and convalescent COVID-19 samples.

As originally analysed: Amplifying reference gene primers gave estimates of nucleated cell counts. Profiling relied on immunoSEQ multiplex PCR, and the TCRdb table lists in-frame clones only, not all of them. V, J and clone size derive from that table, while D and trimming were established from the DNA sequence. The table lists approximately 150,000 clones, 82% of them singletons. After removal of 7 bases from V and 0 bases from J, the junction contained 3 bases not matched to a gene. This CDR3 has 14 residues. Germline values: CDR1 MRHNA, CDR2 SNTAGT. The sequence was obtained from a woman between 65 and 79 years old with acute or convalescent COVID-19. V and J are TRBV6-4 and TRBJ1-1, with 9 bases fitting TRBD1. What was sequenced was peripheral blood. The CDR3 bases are TGTGCCAGCAAGAGGGACAGGGTGAACACTGAAGCTTTCTTT. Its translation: CASKRDRVNTEAFF.